This entry lists 17 T cell receptor beta chains sequenced from one sample in a study of blood T cells in healthy people across ages. Together with a sample-barcoded 5' primer, a J-beta primer mix was included in a second PCR lasting about 7 to 11 cycles. A single record per CDR3 protein comes from TCRdb applying MiXCR to the 5' RACE reads. The sample shows about 670,000 distinct CDR3 sequences, roughly 41% of them seen only once. Specimen: blood. The receptors shown here come from a man aged 80 or over in good health.

This clonotype was recorded a few times. The junction departs from germline at one end; a sequencing error may be responsible. J is TRBJ2-1 and V is TRBV15; D is undetermined. CDR3 size: 15 residues. CDR1 is LNHNV and CDR2 is YYDKDF in the germline V gene (reference sequence). In DNA form, the CDR3 reads TGTGCCACCAGCAGAGACACAGCCTCCTACACTGAGCAGTTCTTC. Translation gives CATSRDTASYTEQFF.

The chain employs TRBV20-1 and TRBJ2-5; maybe TRBD2 (5 bases). Germline-derived CDR1 and CDR2 are DFQATT and SNEGSKA (reference sequence). The CDR3 consists of 15 residues. V lost 0 bases and J 2 bases, leaving 13 bases between the germline ends. In DNA, the CDR3 is TGCAGTGCTAGAGAGTCTGGCAGAGGGCAAGAGACCCAGTACTTC. Amino acid sequence: CSARESGRGQETQYF.

The sample holds many counts of this clonotype. This sequence joins TRBV29-1 and TRBJ2-7; the D gene is possibly TRBD2 (5 bases). V gave up 4 bases and J gave up 2 bases, with 12 bases separating them. The CDR3 sequence is 13 residues long. Germline V CDR1 and CDR2: SQVTM, ANQGSEA. CDR3 residues: CSVAGKRTYEQYF. CDR3 nucleotides: TGCAGCGTTGCCGGGAAGCGGACCTACGAGCAGTACTTC.

The J gene is TRBJ2-5, the V gene TRBV20-1; D gene ambiguous. The CDR3 has 12 residues. The germline V gene encodes CDR1 DFQATT and CDR2 SNEGSKA (reference sequence). The V end lost 4 bases, the J end lost 1 base, and 7 bases lay between the germline ends. This CDR3 is CSATGPQETQYF. CDR3 bases: TGCAGTGCTACGGGCCCCCAAGAGACCCAGTACTTC.

This clonotype was seen a few times. The chain has TRBV6-2 or TRBV6-3 and TRBJ1-4, with TRBD1 matching 7 bases. Germline CDR1 reads MNHEY; CDR2 reads SVGEGT. Trimming cost V 6 bases and J 3 bases; bases outside gene matches: 7. The length of the CDR3 is 15 residues. CDR3 DNA: TGTGCCAGCAGGGCAACCGGGACAGCTAATGAAAAACTGTTTTTT. Its protein product is CASRATGTANEKLFF.

A few counts support this clonotype. The chain links TRBV20-1 to TRBJ2-1; TRBD2 matches at 8 bases. The CDR3 spans 12 residues. Germline lookup yields CDR1 DFQATT and CDR2 SNEGSKA (reference sequence). Trimming at V came to 6 bases and at J to 5 bases, leaving 3 bases not matched to a gene. CDR3 coding DNA: TGCAGTGCATTAGCGGGGAACAATGAGCAGTTCTTC. Its protein is CSALAGNNEQFF.

V is TRBV5-1 and J is TRBJ2-5; 7 bases agree with TRBD2. Losses at the gene ends were 0 bases for V and 1 base for J; bases not matched to a gene: 6. Germline values: CDR1 SGHRS, CDR2 YFSETQ. This CDR3 is built from 16 residues. CDR3 DNA: TGCGCCAGCAGCTTGGCTGCGCGGGGGTCCCAAGAGACCCAGTACTTC. Amino acids: CASSLAARGSQETQYF. Full variable domain (remainder filled in from reference TRBV5-1 and TRBJ2-5): KAGVTQTPRYLIKTRGQQVTLSCSPISGHRSVSWYQQTPGQGLQFLFEYFSETQRNKGNFPGRFSGRQFSNSRSEMNVSTLELGDSALYLCASSLAARGSQETQYFGPGTRLLVL.

The rearrangement uses TRBV28 and TRBJ2-3; a weak D match, TRBD2 (8 bases). Looked up from germline, CDR1 is MDHEN and CDR2 is SYDVKM. The CDR3 is 15 residues long. With 4 bases removed from V and 4 bases from J, the gap between germline ends came to 15 bases. In DNA, the CDR3 is TGTGCCAGCAGTTCGGGAGGGGGCGATCCAGATACGCAGTATTTT. Encoded protein: CASSSGGGDPDTQYF.

A word on this clonotype: A much larger clone sits a single nucleotide away, making a read error possible. The J gene is TRBJ1-4, the V gene TRBV28; maybe TRBD1 (6 bases). The CDR3 sequence is 14 residues long. Germline V gene lookup returns CDR1 MDHEN and CDR2 SYDVKM. The V end lost 10 bases, the J end lost 4 bases, and 16 bases lay between the germline ends. CDR3 sequence: CATYSTGVNEKLFF. CDR3 bases: TGTGCCACATATTCGACAGGAGTTAATGAAAAACTGTTTTTT.

Comments on this clonotype: It may be a read error: a sequence one base away is much more abundant. CDR3 nucleotides: TGCAGCGTTATCTCGGCGACAGGACCCCAAGAGACCCAGTTCTTC. It translates to CSVISATGPQETQFF. The chain joins TRBV29-1 to TRBJ2-5, with D possibly being TRBD1 (6 bases). Judging by the DNA end, TRBJ2-1 fits better; the J call may be wrong. This CDR3 has 15 residues. Germline-derived CDR1 and CDR2 are SQVTM and ANQGSEA.

This clonotype was seen a handful of times. The chain combines TRBV20-1 with TRBJ2-3; 13 bases match TRBD2. V lost 6 bases and J lost 2; bases outside the gene matches: 2. CDR1 and CDR2 (germline): DFQATT, SNEGSKA (reference sequence). The CDR3 runs 14 residues. The CDR3 bases are TGCAGTGCCGGGACTAGCGGGGCCACAGATACGCAGTATTTT. It yields the protein CSAGTSGATDTQYF.

V gene TRBV4-3 combines with J gene TRBJ2-1; no clear D. The CDR3 runs to 13 residues. With 1 base removed from V and 6 bases from J, the gap between germline ends came to 7 bases. Looked up from germline, CDR1 is LGHNA and CDR2 is YSLEER. In DNA form, the CDR3 reads TGCGCCAGCAGCCAAGGGATAGGCAATGAGCAGTTCTTC. Protein product: CASSQGIGNEQFF.

The V gene is TRBV2, the J gene TRBJ1-6, with 7 bases that match TRBD1. CDR1 is SNHLY and CDR2 is FYNNEI in the germline V gene. Germline trimming cut 5 bases from V and 7 bases from J; bases unmatched to any gene: 11. The CDR3 has 16 residues. The CDR3 is CASSRRTRDSNSPLHF. The CDR3 region has the DNA TGTGCCAGCAGTCGACGTACCCGGGACAGCAATTCACCCCTCCACTTT.

J is TRBJ1-1 and V is TRBV3-1; unclear D gene. The CDR3 is 14 residues long. With 1 base removed from V and 9 bases from J, the gap between germline ends came to 15 bases. Germline-derived CDR1 and CDR2 are LGHDT and YNNKEL (reference sequence). CDR3 sequence (DNA): TGTGCCAGCAGCCAAGGGCCCCACGAGGGAAAAGCTTTCTTT. Translated, it gives CASSQGPHEGKAFF.

V gene TRBV30 combines with J gene TRBJ1-5; D remains ambiguous. The germline V and J ends were trimmed by 0 bases and 4 bases, with 10 bases remaining between them. The CDR3 totals 14 residues. The V gene's germline CDR1 is GTSNPN and CDR2 SVGIG (reference sequence). The CDR3 bases are TGTGCCTGGAGTGTACGAGCGGGGAATCAGCCCCAGCATTTT. Its protein is CAWSVRAGNQPQHF.

The V call is TRBV7-2, the J call TRBJ2-1, with unresolved D. Trimming shortened V by 10 bases and J by 8 bases, and 15 bases separated the two germline ends. This CDR3 comprises 12 residues. Germline V gene sequence: CDR1 SGHTA, CDR2 FQGNSA. CDR3 nucleotide sequence: TGTGCCATCAACTTGGCCCGGGATGAGCAGTTCTTC. It codes for CAINLARDEQFF.

The V call is TRBV6-6, the J call TRBJ2-5, with a possible D match to TRBD1 (6 bases). Per the germline V gene, CDR1 is MNHNY and CDR2 is SVGAGI (reference sequence). The CDR3 has 15 residues. The V and J ends lost 6 bases and 1 base respectively, with 15 bases between them. CDR3 nucleotide sequence: TGTGCCAGCAGGGAACAGGGAATATTCCAAGAGACCCAGTACTTC. Protein: CASREQGIFQETQYF.